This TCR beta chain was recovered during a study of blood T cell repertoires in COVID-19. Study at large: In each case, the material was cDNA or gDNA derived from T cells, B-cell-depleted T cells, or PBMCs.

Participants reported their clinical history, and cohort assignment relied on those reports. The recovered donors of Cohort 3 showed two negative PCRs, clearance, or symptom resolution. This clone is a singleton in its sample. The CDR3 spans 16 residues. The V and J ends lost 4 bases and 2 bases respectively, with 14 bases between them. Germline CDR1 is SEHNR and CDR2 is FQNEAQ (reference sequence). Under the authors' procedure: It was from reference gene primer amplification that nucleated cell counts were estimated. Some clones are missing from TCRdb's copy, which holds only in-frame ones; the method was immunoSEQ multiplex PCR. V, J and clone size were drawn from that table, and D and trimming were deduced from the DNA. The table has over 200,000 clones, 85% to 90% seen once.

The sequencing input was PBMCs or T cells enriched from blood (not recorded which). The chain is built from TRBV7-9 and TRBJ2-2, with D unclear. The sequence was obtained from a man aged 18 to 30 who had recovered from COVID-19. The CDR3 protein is CASSSTSGINTGELFF. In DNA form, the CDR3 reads TGTGCCAGCAGCTCAACCAGTGGCATAAACACCGGGGAGCTGTTTTTT.